This T cell receptor (beta chain) is from a study of cytomegalovirus exposure and HLA in healthy donors. V shed 4 bases, J shed 10 bases, and the junction held 6 bases outside the gene matches. The CDR3 contains 14 residues. The germline V gene has CDR1 SGHDN and CDR2 FVKESK. PCR amplification relied on 60 Vbeta primers (plus 13 Jbeta primers). Some clones are missing from TCRdb's copy, which holds only in-frame ones; the method was immunoSEQ multiplex PCR. The sample gives fewer than 150,000 clones, over 80% of which show up once; about 0.22% is in the top ten. The gene calls are TRBV14 and TRBJ1-6; 8 bases fit TRBD1. This TCR derives from a man in his fifties or sixties in good health and CMV-seronegative. The sequencing input was PBMCs. The CDR3 coding sequence is TGTGCCAGCAGCCGAGACAGGGGAAGGTCACCCCTCCACTTT. Translated, it gives CASSRDRGRSPLHF.